This T cell receptor beta chain is drawn from a study of shared clonotypes between healthy human individuals (dated by TCRdb to the early 2020s). As for the study more broadly: A couple of women and a few men aged 18 to 49 years were included in the cohort. Per donor, three plates each were used for CD4 naive and CD4 memory, two for CD8 naive, and one for CD8 memory. Per donor, leukapheresis produced somewhere between about 0.85 and 10 billion PBMCs. Blood TCR repertoires of 5 or 6 healthy adults were deeply sequenced to estimate repertoire size and the extent of clonotype sharing between individuals. Different laboratories and diverse techniques were used to prepare libraries and sequence TCR repertoires, to increase sequencing depth and limit assay-specific biases.

TCR CDR3 regions were amplified from genomic DNA by multiplex PCR using the deep immunoSEQ assay. Extracted genomic DNA from each cell subset was spread evenly across all wells of several immunoSEQ 96-well plates, with each plate serving as a replicate. For sorted subsets, roughly 190 ng of genomic DNA, equivalent to some 30,000 T cell genomes, went into each replicate PCR. Purified libraries were quantified with a Qubit 3.0 fluorometer, sized on a Bioanalyzer 2100, and re-quantified with the KAPA Library Quantification kit. Each immunoSEQ 96-well plate was sequenced on its own single-read 150-cycle Illumina NextSeq 550 flow cell. In the source study's methods: Because the immunoSEQ output held only junctional sequences and lacked quality scores, the filtering could not match the filtering applied to full-length reads. To assign V/J genes and CDR3, sequences were annotated using PyIR, a Python wrapper for IgBLAST v1.9, with IMGT germline references. Any read was removed if the V/J assignment was weak (E-value above 1e-6), the CDR3 was missing, or the read contained stop codons, out-of-frame junctions, or ambiguous translated residues. V3J clonotypes were defined as sequences sharing the same inferred V gene, J gene, and CDR3 amino acid sequence. The percentage overlap between two repertoires was calculated by dividing the number of shared unique clonotypes by the size of the smaller repertoire. Richness of each repertoire was evaluated using RTK rarefaction, the Chao1 estimator, and Recon v2.1 estimates of unobserved clonotypes. Generation probabilities were computed with OLGA for all TCRbeta clonotypes obtained by the gDNA method from four donors. TCRdb limited this immuneACCESS table to in-frame rearrangements with V and J called. A share of clones is missing; checked studies link under half to unresolved V genes, and the rest is unexplained. That table supplies the V and J calls and clone size; D and trimming were determined from the DNA. Present in this sample are roughly 2 million clones, 85% to 95% of which were seen just once. The leading ten clones occupy around 1.1% of the sample.

CD8 naive samples were CD45RO-negative cells positively selected for CCR7, giving a CD45RA+CCR7+ population that excluded TemRA cells. The donors were healthy, HIV-negative adults with no recently reported acute infections or vaccinations. All donors were Caucasian adults living in Nashville, Tennessee, USA. Blood was collected by leukapheresis, and PBMCs were isolated by Ficoll-Histopaque density gradient centrifugation and then cryopreserved in liquid nitrogen vapor phase. Purity and quantity of every magnetically sorted T cell population were checked by analytical flow cytometry. Genomic DNA was isolated from each sorted fraction and quantified by UV absorbance on a Nanodrop 2000c. To note about this clone: The target of this receptor is not known. Base qualities are missing; no much larger clone stands one base away.

Points the paper makes about the study in general: Sharing across a handful of donors was observed for 5% to 6.5% of naive CD4, 3% to 3.5% of naive CD8, 2% to 2.5% of memory CD4, and about 0.4% of memory CD8 clonotypes. Sampling was restricted to blood, and TCR repertoires in tissue are likely to differ from TCR repertoires in blood. Even with the large sequencing depth, rarefaction of the sorted-subset datasets indicated that sequencing was incomplete. Estimated clonotype richness was generally larger for naive than for memory subsets. Pairwise subsampling led to the expectation that sequencing depth would affect the degree of clonotype sharing among donors. The small number of donors limited the genetic and exposure-history diversity represented. Higher generation probabilities were observed for clonotypes shared by all four sorted-subset donors than for non-shared clonotypes.

The CDR3 sequence holds 13 residues, the cysteine and phenylalanine included. Just the 39-base CDR3 DNA is kept, in frame starting at base 1. CDR1 and CDR2, per the germline V gene (reference sequence), are SGHNT and YYREEE. V is cut by 2 bases and J by 4 bases, and the space between the germline ends is 9 bases. The chain links TRBV5-4 with TRBJ2-5, with TRBD2 as a weak D call on 5 bases. The sequencing input was naive CD8+ T cells sorted from blood. Sample cell subset or site, as interpreted from the label and publication: CD45RA+CCR7+. The TCR comes from a young man in good health. CDR3 region: CASSFGVGETQYF. DNA sequence: TGTGCCAGCAGCTTCGGGGTGGGAGAGACCCAGTACTTC. Here the CDR3 is joined to the reference TRBV5-4 and TRBJ2-5 genes, and the full variable domain is: ETGVTQSPTHLIKTRGQQVTLRCSSQSGHNTVSWYQQALGQGPQFIFQYYREEENGRGNFPPRFSGLQFPNYSSELNVNALELDDSALYLCASSFGVGETQYFGPGTRLLVL.